This T cell receptor (beta chain) was captured in a study of vaccination effects on CD4 cells after COVID-19. Across the study: Each participant received a vaccine that was either BNT162b2 or mRNA-1273, given as two doses.

Clones were sequenced by immunoSEQ multiplex PCR, and TCRdb holds only the in-frame ones, with some missing. The sample consists of tens of thousands of clones, more than 60% of them appearing once. After expansion with viral peptide pools in the ViraFEST assay, antigen-specific CD4+ T cells were sequenced. Following a roughly 10-day culture, CD4+ T cells were purified. Vaccinees lacked prior SARS-CoV-2 infection and tested negative for nucleocapsid antibodies. PBMC cultures contained about 1.9 million cells per well, 8.5 to 10 IU/ml IL-2 and around 9.3 ug/ml peptides. Days 3 and 7 were when half the medium was replaced with IL-2 medium. The CDR3 is 14 residues long. J gave up 2 bases and V 6 bases, and 6 bases lay outside the gene matches. Germline V lookup: CDR1 MDHEN, CDR2 SYDVKM. This clone appeared a single time. The antigen is not known.

This sequence originates from a human donor who received a COVID-19 vaccine. The input for sequencing was CD4+ T cells from PBMCs cultured with HCoV-OC43 spike peptides, taken before COVID-19 vaccination. This sample's subset: HCoV-OC43 spike overlapping peptide pool stimulation. The rearrangement uses TRBV28 and TRBJ1-2; 7 positions match TRBD1. The CDR3 sequence: CASSLGTANYGYTF. The DNA for the CDR3 is TGTGCCAGCAGCTTGGGGACAGCCAACTATGGCTACACCTTC.